These 8 T cell receptor beta chains originate from one sample sequenced in a study of T cell repertoires in cytomegalovirus infection. Each CDR3 protein is one row after TCRdb ran MiXCR on the reads. The repertoire has about 230,000 distinct CDR3 sequences, 22% of them found once; the top ten carry approximately 18%. Sequenced material: CD8+ T cells from PBMCs. The receptor set was obtained from a human donor in good health (CMV status not recorded). Some clones in this sample may be carry-over from other donors' samples.

The chain recombines TRBV7-9 with TRBJ1-1; maybe TRBD1 (6 bases). CDR1 is SEHNR, CDR2 FQNEAQ, per germline (reference sequence). CDR3 size: 13 residues. The germline V and J ends were trimmed by 5 bases and 5 bases, with 12 bases remaining between them. The CDR3 nucleotides are TGTGCCAGCAGCCTTCCAGGGGCAACTGAAGCTTTCTTT. Its translation is CASSLPGATEAFF.

This clonotype was detected a few times. This sequence joins TRBV28 and TRBJ2-1; 9 nucleotides line up with TRBD2. Trimming at V came to 5 bases and at J to 8 bases, leaving 10 bases not matched to a gene. The germline V gene encodes CDR1 MDHEN and CDR2 SYDVKM. CDR3 length equals 15 residues. The CDR3 sequence: CASSASRGGSDEQFF. CDR3 sequence (DNA): TGTGCCAGCAGTGCCTCGCGGGGGGGCTCTGATGAGCAGTTCTTC. Complete variable domain (other parts from reference TRBV28 and TRBJ2-1): DVKVTQSSRYLVKRTGEKVFLECVQDMDHENMFWYRQDPGLGLRLIYFSYDVKMKEKGDIPEGYSVSREKKERFSLILESASTNQTSMYLCASSASRGGSDEQFFGPGTRLTVL.

The CDR3 region is CSVLTGFYGYTF. The CDR3 bases are TGCAGCGTGCTTACAGGGTTCTATGGCTACACCTTC. The rearrangement uses TRBV29-1 and TRBJ1-2; weak D call: TRBD1 (6 bases). V was shortened by 6 bases and J by 4 bases, with 12 bases between the two germline ends. Germline assignment: CDR1 SQVTM and CDR2 ANQGSEA. CDR3 size: 12 residues.

The genes are TRBV7-9 and TRBJ1-1, with D unclear. Germline lookup yields CDR1 SEHNR and CDR2 FQNEAQ (reference sequence). CDR3 length: 13 residues. The V end lost 3 bases, the J end lost 4 bases, and 9 bases lay between the germline ends. The CDR3 sequence: CASSFEVSTEAFF. CDR3 nucleotides: TGTGCCAGCAGCTTCGAGGTGAGCACTGAAGCTTTCTTT.

This clonotype came up many times. The rearrangement links TRBV7-6 to TRBJ2-7; D is perhaps TRBD1 (6 bases). This CDR3 comprises 14 residues. CDR1 is SGHVS, CDR2 FNYEAQ, per germline. V lost 6 bases, J lost 0 bases, and 12 bases lay in between. CDR3 region: CASSPWDNSYEQYF. CDR3 nucleotide sequence: TGTGCCAGCAGTCCGTGGGACAACTCCTACGAGCAGTACTTC.

This clonotype was counted many times. The chain has TRBV7-2 and TRBJ2-7, with TRBD1 matching over 8 bases. V lost 3 bases, J lost 3 bases, and 7 bases stayed unmatched. Germline V gene data show CDR1 as SGHTA and CDR2 as FQGNSA. This CDR3 is built from 15 residues. This chain's CDR3 is CASSFPGTGIYEQYF. The CDR3 nucleotides are TGTGCCAGCAGCTTCCCCGGGACAGGAATCTACGAGCAGTACTTC.

This rearrangement joins TRBV5-1 to TRBJ2-2; 9 nucleotides agree with TRBD2. Trimming at V came to 0 bases and at J to 5 bases, leaving 2 bases not matched to a gene. The CDR3 has 15 amino acids. Per germline, CDR1 SGHRS and CDR2 YFSETQ. Written as DNA, the CDR3 is TGCGCCAGCAGCTTGGAACTAGCGGGTACCGGGGAGCTGTTTTTT. This codes for CASSLELAGTGELFF.

This clonotype came up a few times. The genes are TRBV5-6 and TRBJ2-7; 9 positions match TRBD1. The junction had 4 bases not matched to a gene; V was cut back by 1 base and J by 5 bases. Germline CDR1 is SGHDT and CDR2 is YYEEEE. The length of the CDR3 is 14 residues. The CDR3 region has the DNA TGTGCCAGCAGCTTGAGGGGACAGGGCCACGAGCAGTACTTC. It yields the protein CASSLRGQGHEQYF.